This T cell receptor (beta chain) was observed in a study of T cells expressing NK-cell markers (dated by TCRdb to 2018 to 2021). For the study in its entirety: Three sorted T-cell subsets (CD3+CD56+NKG2C+, CD3+CD56+NKG2C- and CD3+CD56-NKG2C+) from roughly eight donors had their TCR beta-chain repertoires profiled. Among the eight sequenced donors, seven were HCMV-seropositive and one was HCMV-seronegative. Libraries were sequenced as 2 x 150 bp reads on Illumina HiSeq 2000/2500, MiSeq or NextSeq. The study sequenced eight donors, all healthy volunteers chosen at random: three men and five women. The study at large found these results: In six or seven donors, the dominant CD3+CD56+NKG2C+ clonotypes ranked among the top 10 CD8+ clonotypes, making up about 1.0-7.5% of CD8+ T cells. Whether the expanded NKG2C-expressing T cell clones were specific for HCMV antigens remained unclear. Those dominant clonotypes were again the most abundant among CD3+CD56-NKG2C+ cells in four donors, at about 28.3-60.1%.

To determine HCMV serostatus, a commercial ELISA kit was used to detect HCMV-specific IgG in serum. Ficoll density gradient centrifugation was used to isolate peripheral blood mononuclear cells from blood. A note on this clonotype: Its target antigen remains unknown.

Sequencing was performed on an Illumina HiSeq 2000. TCR beta cDNA libraries were made by 5'RACE template switching that added a universal primer site and unique molecular identifiers. Synthesis of cDNA was primed from the TCR beta constant segment and was followed by two consecutive PCR amplification steps. Processing in the source paper ran as follows. Reads were demultiplexed and grouped by UMI with MIGEC, and clonotypes were assembled and quantified with MiTCR. To exclude erroneous sequences, any TCR cDNA sequence not supported by at least two reads was discarded. The tcR package was used for downstream repertoire analysis, and clonotypes were matched between fractions using CDR3 nucleotide sequence together with V segment. Antigen specificity was annotated against VDJdb with VDJmatch, allowing one amino acid substitution in CDR3. Each CDR3 protein sequence appears as one entry after TCRdb reprocessed the reads, and no DNA is included. The V and J calls reflect TCRdb's pipeline rather than the authors' work. The sample table records 300,000 to 450,000 distinct CDR3 sequences. The ten biggest clones cover around 5.3% of the sample.

CDR1 and CDR2 were assigned from the germline V gene (reference sequence) as SGHKS and YYEKEE. The CDR3, from cysteine to phenylalanine, totals 12 residues. Only the protein sequence is given. Sequences were obtained from blood T cells: a sorted CD56 or NKG2C T cell subset, CD4+ or CD8+ T cells, or bulk PBMC T cells (not recorded which). The receptor comes from a man aged 18-70 years in good health. The chain joins TRBV5-5 to TRBJ2-7. This receptor has the CDR3 CASSLEKAEQYF. The reference TRBV5-5 and TRBJ2-7 proteins fill in what lies around the CDR3, so the full variable domain reads DAGVTQSPTHLIKTRGQQVTLRCSPISGHKSVSWYQQVLGQGPQFIFQYYEKEERGRGNFPDRFSARQFPNYSSELNVNALLLGDSALYLCASSLEKAEQYFGPGTRLTVT.